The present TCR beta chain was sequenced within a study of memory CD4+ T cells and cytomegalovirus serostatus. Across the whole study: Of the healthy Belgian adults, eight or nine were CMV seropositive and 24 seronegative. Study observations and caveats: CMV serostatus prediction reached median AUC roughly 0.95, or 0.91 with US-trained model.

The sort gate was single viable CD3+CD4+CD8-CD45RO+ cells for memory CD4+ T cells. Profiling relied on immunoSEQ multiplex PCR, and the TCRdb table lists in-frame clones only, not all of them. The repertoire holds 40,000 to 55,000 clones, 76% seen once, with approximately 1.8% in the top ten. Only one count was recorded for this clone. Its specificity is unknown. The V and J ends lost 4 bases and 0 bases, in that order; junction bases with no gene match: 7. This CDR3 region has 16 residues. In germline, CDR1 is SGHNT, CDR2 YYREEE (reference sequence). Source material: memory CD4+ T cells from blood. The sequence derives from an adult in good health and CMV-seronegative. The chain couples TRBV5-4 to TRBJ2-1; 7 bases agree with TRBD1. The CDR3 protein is CASSVQTGSSYNEQFF. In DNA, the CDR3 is TGTGCCAGCAGCGTTCAGACAGGGAGCTCCTACAATGAGCAGTTCTTC.